This T cell receptor (beta chain) stems from a study of T-cell reconstitution after alpha-beta-depleted transplantation in children. A TCRbeta library incorporating unique molecular identifiers was prepared. TCRdb re-analysed the PCR reads in MiXCR, keeping a single row per CDR3 protein. This table holds some 200,000 distinct CDR3 sequences, 13% to 15% found once. This clonotype was observed at least ten times. This TCR was recovered from a human donor who donated a stem cell graft to a child with acute lymphoblastic leukemia. Sequenced here: PBMCs from the stem cell graft donor, sampled from the stem cell graft.

CDR3 DNA sequence: TGTGCCAGCAGTCCTTCGGCCGGAGTGGGGCAGTATTTT. Protein: CASSPSAGVGQYF. This chain uses TRBV12-3 or TRBV12-4 with TRBJ2-3, with no clear D. Trimming removed 5 bases from V and 11 bases from J, with 17 bases in between. The length of the CDR3 is 13 residues.